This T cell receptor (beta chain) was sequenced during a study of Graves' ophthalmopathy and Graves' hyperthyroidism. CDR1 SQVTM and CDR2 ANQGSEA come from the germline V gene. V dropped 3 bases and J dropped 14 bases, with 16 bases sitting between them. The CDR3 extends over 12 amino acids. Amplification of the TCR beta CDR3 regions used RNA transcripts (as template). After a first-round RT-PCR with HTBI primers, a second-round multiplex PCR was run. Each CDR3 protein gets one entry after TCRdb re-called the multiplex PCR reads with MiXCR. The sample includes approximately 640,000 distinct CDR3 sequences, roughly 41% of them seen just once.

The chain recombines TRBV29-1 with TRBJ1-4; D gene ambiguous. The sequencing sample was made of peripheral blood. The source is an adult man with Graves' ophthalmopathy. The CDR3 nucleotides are TGCAGCGTTGATCGTCCCGAGAACACTCTGTTTTTT. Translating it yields CSVDRPENTLFF.